This note documents a single T cell receptor beta chain sequence. Assay used: immunoSEQ multiplex PCR; TCRdb lists only in-frame clones, some missing. This table holds about 360,000 clones, about 86% found once. The data belong to a study of blood T cell repertoires in COVID-19. About the study: Acute and convalescent COVID-19 specimens originated in the United States, Italy and Spain.

This CDR3 is 15 amino acids long. Germline CDR1 is LGHNA and CDR2 is YSLEER. With V trimmed by 4 bases and J by 8 bases, 9 bases remained unmatched. The gene calls are TRBV4-3 and TRBJ2-1, with TRBD2 identical over 9 bases. The material sequenced was peripheral blood. The sequence came from a man aged 25-45 years with active or convalescent COVID-19. CDR3 protein: CASSPISGRGDEQFF. In DNA, the CDR3 is TGCGCCAGCAGCCCCATTAGCGGGAGAGGCGATGAGCAGTTCTTC.